The 18 T cell receptor beta chains listed next were all sequenced from one sample in a study of shared clonotypes between healthy human individuals. The assay was immunoSEQ multiplex PCR, and TCRdb's table has in-frame clones only and misses some. The table records roughly 1,800,000 clones, about 95% of them present only once. CD8 cells classed as naive were CD45RO-negative and positively selected for CCR7, excluding terminally differentiated effector memory CD45RA+ cells. Sequenced sample: naive CD8+ T cells sorted from blood. Every receptor here comes from a man between 18 and 35 years old in good health.

The chain has TRBV28 and TRBJ2-1; possibly TRBD1 for D (6 bases). V was pared by 5 bases and J by 7 bases, with 12 bases between. Germline V gene sequence: CDR1 MDHEN, CDR2 SYDVKM. The CDR3 length is 13 residues. Here the CDR3 DNA reads TGTGCCAGCAGTGAAGCGCAGGGGAATGAGCAGTTCTTC. It specifies CASSEAQGNEQFF.

Note on this clone: The sample holds other DNA sequences that translate to the same CDR3. The rearrangement links TRBV5-6 to TRBJ1-4, with D tentatively TRBD1 (5 bases). The CDR3 is 14 amino acids. V lost 4 bases, J lost 5 bases, and 12 bases lay in between. The germline CDR1 and CDR2 sequences are SGHDT and YYEEEE. The CDR3 region has the DNA TGTGCCAGCAGCCCTGGGACGGTGAATGAAAAACTGTTTTTT. Translated, it gives CASSPGTVNEKLFF.

The chain employs TRBV13 and TRBJ2-7; the D gene is possibly TRBD1 (5 bases). V dropped 5 bases and J dropped 0 bases, with 14 bases sitting between them. This CDR3 spans 15 amino acids. Germline V CDR1 and CDR2: PRHDT, FYEKMQ (reference sequence). DNA for the CDR3: TGTGCCAGCAGCAGCTCAGGGTTGAGCTCCTACGAGCAGTACTTC. It is translated as CASSSSGLSSYEQYF.

This clone was seen a single time. In DNA form, the CDR3 reads TGTGCCAGCAGCGAGGGGACAGGGATAGGGTCCTACGAGCAGTACTTC. As protein: CASSEGTGIGSYEQYF. The chain joins TRBV9 to TRBJ2-7, with 9 positions matching TRBD1. This CDR3 is 16 amino acids long. From germline, CDR1 is SGDLS and CDR2 YYNGEE. V was clipped by 3 bases and J by 1 base; unmatched bases: 8.

The genes are TRBV7-6 and TRBJ2-5; no reliable D call. Trimming cost V 5 bases and J 1 base, with 11 bases left between them. CDR3 length equals 14 residues. CDR1 and CDR2 (germline): SGHVS, FNYEAQ. The CDR3 protein is CASSPLMGQETQYF. The CDR3 coding sequence is TGTGCCAGCAGCCCTTTGATGGGCCAAGAGACCCAGTACTTC.

V and J are TRBV5-6 and TRBJ2-3; D is undetermined. CDR3 length equals 15 residues. Trimming took 2 bases from V and 0 from J, leaving 10 bases between them. Germline assignment: CDR1 SGHDT and CDR2 YYEEEE. This chain's CDR3 is CASSFKATSTDTQYF. For the CDR3, the DNA is TGTGCCAGCAGCTTTAAAGCAACTAGCACAGATACGCAGTATTTT.

DNA of the CDR3: TGCGCCAGCAGCCAAGATCGCGGACAGGGTTTCGAGCAGTACTTC. Translated, it gives CASSQDRGQGFEQYF. The V call is TRBV4-1, the J call TRBJ2-7; TRBD1 agrees at 8 bases. The germline CDR1 and CDR2 sequences are MGHRA and YSYEKL. The CDR3 is 15 amino acids. V trimming: 0 bases; J trimming: 6 bases; junction bases outside the gene matches: 7.

V usage is TRBV7-8 and J usage is TRBJ1-5; perhaps TRBD1 as D (5 bases). CDR1 and CDR2 (germline): SGHVS, FQNEAQ. Trimming took 5 bases from V and 2 from J, leaving 13 bases between them. This CDR3 has 15 residues. CDR3 bases: TGTGCCAGCAGCCTCCAGGGCGGAGGCAATCAGCCCCAGCATTTT. Its translation: CASSLQGGGNQPQHF. The full variable domain, with the rest looked up from reference TRBV7-8 and TRBJ1-5, is GAGVSQSPRYKVAKRGQDVALRCDPISGHVSLFWYQQALGQGPEFLTYFQNEAQLDKSGLPSDRFFAERPEGSVSTLKIQRTQQEDSAVYLCASSLQGGGNQPQHFGDGTRLSIL.

The chain joins TRBV6-5 to TRBJ2-2; TRBD2 is a possible D gene (5 bases). Trimming removed 7 bases at V and 3 bases at J, with 15 bases between. Germline CDR1 and CDR2: MNHEY and SVGAGI. The CDR3 runs to 15 residues. CDR3 nucleotide sequence: TGTGCCAGCATGGGTTGGCTGGAGGACACCGGGGAGCTGTTTTTT. It is translated as CASMGWLEDTGELFF.

Note on this clone: Other DNA sequences in this specimen translate into the identical CDR3. The chain carries TRBV19 and TRBJ1-1, with a tentative D call TRBD1 (5 bases). V was clipped by 5 bases and J by 4 bases, with 8 bases between them. The CDR3 sequence is 12 residues long. Germline loops: CDR1 LNHDA, CDR2 SQIVND (reference sequence). CDR3 loop: CASSGGFTEAFF. The CDR3 nucleotides read TGTGCCAGTAGTGGGGGGTTCACTGAAGCTTTCTTT. Variable domain in full (rest from reference TRBV19 and TRBJ1-1): DGGITQSPKYLFRKEGQNVTLSCEQNLNHDAMYWYRQDPGQGLRLIYYSQIVNDFQKGDIAEGYSVSREKKESFPLTVTSAQKNPTAFYLCASSGGFTEAFFGQGTRLTVV.

The V and J genes are TRBV6-5 and TRBJ2-7; 7 bases are a match to TRBD1. CDR3 length: 14 amino acids. The trim removed 4 bases at V and 2 bases at J, leaving 5 bases unmatched. The germline CDR1 and CDR2 sequences are MNHEY and SVGAGI. Here the CDR3 reads CASSSTGIAYEQYF. The CDR3 DNA reads as TGTGCCAGCAGTTCGACAGGGATAGCCTACGAGCAGTACTTC.

V and J are TRBV9 and TRBJ2-5; 7 nucleotides line up with TRBD1. Germline V gene lookup returns CDR1 SGDLS and CDR2 YYNGEE. This CDR3 has 14 residues. The trim removed 6 bases at V and 3 bases at J, leaving 8 bases unmatched. CDR3 protein: CASTLGTEEETQYF. The CDR3 region has the DNA TGTGCCAGCACCTTGGGGACAGAGGAAGAGACCCAGTACTTC.

The chain links TRBV6-1 to TRBJ2-1, with TRBD2 matching 9 bases. This CDR3 has 17 amino acids. The J segment lost 2 bases and the V segment lost 0 bases, leaving 5 bases of the junction unmatched. Germline V CDR1 and CDR2: MNHNS, SASEGT. This chain's CDR3 is CASSEAERGDPYNEQFF. In DNA form, the CDR3 reads TGTGCCAGCAGTGAAGCCGAGCGGGGGGATCCCTACAATGAGCAGTTCTTC.

The chain couples TRBV28 to TRBJ1-6; D unresolved. This CDR3 is built from 15 residues. V lost 4 bases to trimming and J lost 5 bases, with 12 bases between them. The germline V gene has CDR1 MDHEN and CDR2 SYDVKM. CDR3 bases: TGTGCCAGCAGTTGGGCGGACGGGAATAATTCACCCCTCCACTTT. This encodes CASSWADGNNSPLHF. Supplemented by reference TRBV28 and TRBJ1-6, the full variable domain reads DVKVTQSSRYLVKRTGEKVFLECVQDMDHENMFWYRQDPGLGLRLIYFSYDVKMKEKGDIPEGYSVSREKKERFSLILESASTNQTSMYLCASSWADGNNSPLHFGNGTRLTVT.

The chain links TRBV9 to TRBJ2-2; 10 positions agree with TRBD2. CDR1 and CDR2 (germline): SGDLS, YYNGEE. There are 16 residues in the CDR3. V trimming: 4 bases; J trimming: 0 bases; junction bases outside the gene matches: 3. The CDR3 region has the DNA TGTGCCAGCAGCCCACTAGCGGGATCGAACACCGGGGAGCTGTTTTTT. Translation gives CASSPLAGSNTGELFF.

This clone was observed a few times. Distinct nucleotide sequences in the sample also encode this CDR3. The J gene is TRBJ2-7, the V gene TRBV7-9; D not certain. Trimming cost V 3 bases and J 2 bases, with 2 bases left between them. CDR1 is SEHNR, CDR2 FQNEAQ, per germline (reference sequence). This CDR3 is built from 11 residues. The CDR3 region is CASSLTYEQYF. The CDR3 DNA reads as TGTGCCAGCAGCTTGACCTACGAGCAGTACTTC. Drawing the rest from reference TRBV7-9 and TRBJ2-7, the complete variable domain is DTGVSQNPRHKITKRGQNVTFRCDPISEHNRLYWYRQTLGQGPEFLTYFQNEAQLEKSRLLSDRFSAERPKGSFSTLEIQRTEQGDSAMYLCASSLTYEQYFGPGTRLTVT.

The J gene is TRBJ2-3, the V gene TRBV11-2; 9 bases map to TRBD2. Germline V gives CDR1 SGHAT, CDR2 FQNNGV. V dropped 5 bases and J dropped 5; count of bases not matched to a gene: 11. The CDR3 sequence is 16 residues long. The CDR3, as DNA: TGTGCCAGCAGCAAAGCGGGGGGCGGTGAGGAAGATACGCAGTATTTT. Translated: CASSKAGGGEEDTQYF.

The rearrangement joins TRBV20-1 to TRBJ1-2; D unresolved. This CDR3 spans 10 amino acids. V was cut by 6 bases and J by 8 bases, with 10 bases left in between. In germline, CDR1 is DFQATT, CDR2 SNEGSKA (reference sequence). The CDR3 sequence is CSATSEGYTF. The CDR3 nucleotides are TGCAGTGCCACCAGTGAGGGCTACACCTTC.